This paragraph covers one T cell receptor (beta chain) sequence. Its antigen is undetermined. This record comes from a study of post-analysis software for immune sequencing data. Study-wide context: Included among the disease courses, which were recorded for the cohort, were relapsing-remitting, secondary progressive and progressive-relapsing multiple sclerosis.

Tagging with unique molecular identifiers was a feature of the TCR beta cDNA libraries. T cells numbering about 0.95 to 10 million gave rise to 400,000 to 550,000 cDNA molecules. TCRdb reanalysed the PCR reads using MiXCR and keeps one entry per CDR3 protein. Among some 450,000 distinct CDR3 sequences listed, approximately 46% were seen once. Trimming pared 5 bases from V and 9 bases from J, leaving 5 bases between. CDR3 size: 10 residues. In germline, CDR1 is MDHEN, CDR2 SYDVKM. Study-level results: A few TRBV segments appeared more often in patients than in controls, and TRBV5-6, TRBV5-1 and TRBV20-1 were among these. Controls had significantly higher normalized Chao1 diversity than multiple sclerosis patients. With F measure, samples from one preparation batch clustered together strongly.

The sample comprised blood. The chain recombines TRBV28 with TRBJ2-1; unclear D gene. The sequence was collected from a girl between 5 and 17 years old with multiple sclerosis. The CDR3 sequence: CASSDAEQFF. The CDR3 DNA follows: TGTGCCAGCAGTGATGCTGAGCAGTTCTTC.